This T cell receptor beta chain was documented in a study of control samples from healthy donors and cancer patients. Germline V gene data show CDR1 as MNHEY and CDR2 as SVGAGI. CDR3 length: 15 amino acids. V was clipped by 6 bases and J by 2 bases; unmatched bases: 5. TCRdb's table, derived via immunoSEQ multiplex PCR, lists solely in-frame clones and lacks some. The repertoire holds approximately 150,000 clones, with approximately 90% as singletons. The origin of this receptor is a woman in her 30s in good health. Material: blood. The J gene is TRBJ1-3, the V gene TRBV6-5; 9 positions agree with TRBD1. CDR3 loop: CASRETGGTGNTIYF. The CDR3 DNA is TGTGCCAGCAGGGAGACAGGGGGTACTGGAAACACCATATATTTT.